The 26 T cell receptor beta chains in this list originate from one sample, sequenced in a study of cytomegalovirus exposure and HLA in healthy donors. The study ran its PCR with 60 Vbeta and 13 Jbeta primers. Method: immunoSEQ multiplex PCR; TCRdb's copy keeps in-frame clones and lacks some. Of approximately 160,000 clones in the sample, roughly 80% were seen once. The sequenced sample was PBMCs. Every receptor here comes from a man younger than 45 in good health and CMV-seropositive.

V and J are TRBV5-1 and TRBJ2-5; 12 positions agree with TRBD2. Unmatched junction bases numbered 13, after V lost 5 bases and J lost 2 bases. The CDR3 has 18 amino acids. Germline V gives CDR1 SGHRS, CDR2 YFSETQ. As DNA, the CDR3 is TGCGCCAGCAGATTGACTCCGAGACTAGCGGGAGAGCAAGAGACCCAGTACTTC. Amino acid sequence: CASRLTPRLAGEQETQYF.

As DNA, the CDR3 is TGCGCCAGCAGTGAGCCGGTCCTAGCGGGATCACCCGTAGATACGCAGTATTTT. Its protein is CASSEPVLAGSPVDTQYF. This chain connects TRBV10-2 to TRBJ2-3, with 9 bases matching TRBD2. This CDR3 has 18 amino acids. The V gene end was trimmed by 2 bases and the J gene end by 5 bases; junction bases not matched to a gene: 14. Germline V lookup: CDR1 WSHSY, CDR2 SAAADI.

The CDR3 sequence is CASSYLAESLSYEQYF. CDR3 DNA: TGTGCCAGCAGTTACCTCGCGGAGTCCCTTTCCTACGAGCAGTACTTC. The J gene is TRBJ2-7, the V gene TRBV6-6; D call uncertain. The CDR3 sequence is 16 residues long. Germline lookup yields CDR1 MNHNY and CDR2 SVGAGI (reference sequence). Trimming cost V 2 bases and J 1 base, with 15 bases left between them.

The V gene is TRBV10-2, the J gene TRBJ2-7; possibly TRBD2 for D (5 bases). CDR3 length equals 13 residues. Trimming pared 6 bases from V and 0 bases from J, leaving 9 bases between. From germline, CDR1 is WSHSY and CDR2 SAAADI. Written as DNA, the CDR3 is TGCGCCAGCAGGACGGGGAGCTCCTACGAGCAGTACTTC. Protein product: CASRTGSSYEQYF.

The CDR3 loop reads CASSTPGAGGYEQYF. CDR3 DNA sequence: TGTGCCAGCAGCACCCCCGGGGCAGGGGGGTACGAGCAGTACTTC. This sequence joins TRBV5-4 and TRBJ2-7; D may be TRBD1 (7 bases). The ends were cut back, 4 bases at V and 4 bases at J, with 18 bases in the middle. The CDR3 is 15 amino acids. Germline values: CDR1 SGHNT, CDR2 YYREEE (reference sequence).

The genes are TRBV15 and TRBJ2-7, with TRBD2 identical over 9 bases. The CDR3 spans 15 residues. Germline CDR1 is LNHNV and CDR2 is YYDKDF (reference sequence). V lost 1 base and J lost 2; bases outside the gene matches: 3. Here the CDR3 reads CATSRGGGRAYEQYF. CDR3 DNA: TGTGCCACCAGCAGAGGCGGCGGGAGGGCCTACGAGCAGTACTTC.

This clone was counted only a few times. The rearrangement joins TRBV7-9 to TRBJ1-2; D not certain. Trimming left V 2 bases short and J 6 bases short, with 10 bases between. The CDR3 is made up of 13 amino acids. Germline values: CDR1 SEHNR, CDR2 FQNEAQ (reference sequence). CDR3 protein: CASSLTRENGYTF. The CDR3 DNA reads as TGTGCCAGCAGCTTAACTAGGGAGAATGGCTACACCTTC. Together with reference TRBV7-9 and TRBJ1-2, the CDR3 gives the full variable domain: DTGVSQNPRHKITKRGQNVTFRCDPISEHNRLYWYRQTLGQGPEFLTYFQNEAQLEKSRLLSDRFSAERPKGSFSTLEIQRTEQGDSAMYLCASSLTRENGYTFGSGTRLTVV.

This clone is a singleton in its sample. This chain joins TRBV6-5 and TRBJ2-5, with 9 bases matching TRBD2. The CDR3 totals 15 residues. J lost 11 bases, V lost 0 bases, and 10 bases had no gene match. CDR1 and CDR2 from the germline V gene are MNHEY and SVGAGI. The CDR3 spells CASSYSVGLAIQQYF. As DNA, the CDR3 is TGTGCCAGCAGTTACTCTGTGGGACTAGCTATCCAGCAGTACTTC.

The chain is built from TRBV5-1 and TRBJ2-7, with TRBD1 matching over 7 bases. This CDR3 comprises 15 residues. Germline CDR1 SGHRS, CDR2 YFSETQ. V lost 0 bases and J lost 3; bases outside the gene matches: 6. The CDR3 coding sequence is TGCGCCAGCAGCTTGGAGGGCAGGGGGATCTACGAGCAGTACTTC. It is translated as CASSLEGRGIYEQYF.

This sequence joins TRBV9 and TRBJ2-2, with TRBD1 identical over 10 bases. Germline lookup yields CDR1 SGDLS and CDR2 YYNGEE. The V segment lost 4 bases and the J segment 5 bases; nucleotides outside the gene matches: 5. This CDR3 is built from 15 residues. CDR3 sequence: CASSLDRGLTGELFF. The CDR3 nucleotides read TGTGCCAGCAGCCTCGACAGGGGGCTAACCGGGGAGCTGTTTTTT.

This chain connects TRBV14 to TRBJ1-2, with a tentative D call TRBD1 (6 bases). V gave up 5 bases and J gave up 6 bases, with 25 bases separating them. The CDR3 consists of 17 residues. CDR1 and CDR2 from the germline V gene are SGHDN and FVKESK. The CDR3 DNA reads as TGTGCCAGCAGCTCTCGCCCATTACAGGGCAAGGTGGATGGCTACACCTTC. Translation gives CASSSRPLQGKVDGYTF.

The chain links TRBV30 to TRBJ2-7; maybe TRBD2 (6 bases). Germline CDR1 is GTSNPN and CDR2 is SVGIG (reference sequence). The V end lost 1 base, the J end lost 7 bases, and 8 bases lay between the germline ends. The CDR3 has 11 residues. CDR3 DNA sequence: TGTGCCTGGAGTGCGGCGGGAGAGCAGTACTTC. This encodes CAWSAAGEQYF.

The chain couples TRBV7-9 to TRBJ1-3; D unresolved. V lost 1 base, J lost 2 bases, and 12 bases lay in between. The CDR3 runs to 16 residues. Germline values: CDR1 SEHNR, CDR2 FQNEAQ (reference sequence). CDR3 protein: CASSLVEAGAGNTIYF. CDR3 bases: TGTGCCAGCAGCTTAGTAGAGGCCGGAGCTGGAAACACCATATATTTT. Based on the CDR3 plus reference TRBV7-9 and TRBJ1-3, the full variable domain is DTGVSQNPRHKITKRGQNVTFRCDPISEHNRLYWYRQTLGQGPEFLTYFQNEAQLEKSRLLSDRFSAERPKGSFSTLEIQRTEQGDSAMYLCASSLVEAGAGNTIYFGEGSWLTVV.

Written as DNA, the CDR3 is TGTGCCAGCGGGACAGGAGATCAGCCCCAGCATTTT. Protein: CASGTGDQPQHF. The chain carries TRBV21-1 and TRBJ1-5; TRBD1 is taken as the D call from the table, unchecked against the DNA. TRBV21-1 is a pseudogene locus. This CDR3 is 12 amino acids long.

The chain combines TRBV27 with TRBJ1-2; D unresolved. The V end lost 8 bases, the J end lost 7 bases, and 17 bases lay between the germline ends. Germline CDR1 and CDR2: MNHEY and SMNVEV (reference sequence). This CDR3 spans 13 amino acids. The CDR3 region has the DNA TGTGCCAGCTCTCGAGGACGCGAGGGTGGCTACACCTTC. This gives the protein CASSRGREGGYTF.

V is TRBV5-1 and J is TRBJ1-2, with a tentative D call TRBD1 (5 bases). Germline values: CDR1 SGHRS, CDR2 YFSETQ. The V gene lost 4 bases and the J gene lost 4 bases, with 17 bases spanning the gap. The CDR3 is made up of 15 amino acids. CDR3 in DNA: TGCGCCAGCAGCGGCGGGACGGCTCGCGCCTATGGCTACACCTTC. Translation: CASSGGTARAYGYTF.

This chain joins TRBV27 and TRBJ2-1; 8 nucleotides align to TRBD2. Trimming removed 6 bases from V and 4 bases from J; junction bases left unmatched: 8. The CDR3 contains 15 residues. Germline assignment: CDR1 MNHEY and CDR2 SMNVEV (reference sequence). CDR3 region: CASRSSGSWYNEQFF. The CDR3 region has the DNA TGTGCCAGCAGATCCAGCGGGAGTTGGTACAATGAGCAGTTCTTC.

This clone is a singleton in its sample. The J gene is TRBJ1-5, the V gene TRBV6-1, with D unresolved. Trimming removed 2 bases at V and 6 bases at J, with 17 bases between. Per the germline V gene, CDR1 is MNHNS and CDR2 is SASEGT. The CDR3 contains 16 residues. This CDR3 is CASSEWVFGTGQPQHF. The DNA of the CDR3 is TGTGCCAGCAGTGAATGGGTCTTCGGAACGGGTCAGCCCCAGCATTTT.

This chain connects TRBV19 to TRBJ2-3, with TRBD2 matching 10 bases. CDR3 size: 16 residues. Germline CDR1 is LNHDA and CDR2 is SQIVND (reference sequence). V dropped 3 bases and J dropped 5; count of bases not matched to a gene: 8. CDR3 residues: CASSISSGGAGDTQYF. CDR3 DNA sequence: TGTGCCAGTAGTATTTCCAGCGGGGGGGCAGGAGATACGCAGTATTTT.

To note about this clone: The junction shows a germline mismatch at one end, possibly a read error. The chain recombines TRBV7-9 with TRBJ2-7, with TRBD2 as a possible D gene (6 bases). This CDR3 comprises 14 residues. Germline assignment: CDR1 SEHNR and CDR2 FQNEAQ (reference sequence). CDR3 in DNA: TGTTCCAGCAGCCCCTTTGGAGGGTTCTACGAGCAGTACTTC. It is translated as CSSSPFGGFYEQYF.

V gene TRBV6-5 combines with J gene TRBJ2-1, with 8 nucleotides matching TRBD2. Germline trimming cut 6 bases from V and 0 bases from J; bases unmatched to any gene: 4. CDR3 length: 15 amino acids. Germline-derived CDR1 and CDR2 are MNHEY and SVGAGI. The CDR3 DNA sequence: TGTGCCAGCAGGTCGCTAGCGGGCTCCTACAATGAGCAGTTCTTC. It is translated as CASRSLAGSYNEQFF.

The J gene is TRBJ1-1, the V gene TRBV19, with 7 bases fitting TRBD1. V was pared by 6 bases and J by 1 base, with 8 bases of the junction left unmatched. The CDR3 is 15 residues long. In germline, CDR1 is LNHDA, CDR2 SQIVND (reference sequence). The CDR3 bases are TGTGCCAGTAGCACAGGGGCAGGATGGAACACTGAAGCTTTCTTT. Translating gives CASSTGAGWNTEAFF.

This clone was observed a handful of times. CDR3 sequence (DNA): TGCAGTGCTGAGAGGGAGGGCGAGCAGTACTTC. This sequence encodes CSAEREGEQYF. This rearrangement joins TRBV20-1 to TRBJ2-7; 7 bases line up with TRBD2. V was clipped by 5 bases and J by 6 bases; unmatched bases: 4. The CDR3 spans 11 residues. The germline V gene encodes CDR1 DFQATT and CDR2 SNEGSKA (reference sequence).

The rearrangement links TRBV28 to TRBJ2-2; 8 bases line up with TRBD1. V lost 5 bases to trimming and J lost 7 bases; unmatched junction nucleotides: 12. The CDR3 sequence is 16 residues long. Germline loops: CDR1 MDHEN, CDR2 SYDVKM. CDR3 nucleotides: TGTGCCAGCAGTACGTCCGCAGGGGGCGTGGGCGGGGAGCTGTTTTTT. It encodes CASSTSAGGVGGELFF.

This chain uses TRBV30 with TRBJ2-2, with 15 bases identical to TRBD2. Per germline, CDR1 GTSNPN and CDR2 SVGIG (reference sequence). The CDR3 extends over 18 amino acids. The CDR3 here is CAALPGGLAGGSTGELFF. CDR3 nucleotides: TGTGCTGCCCTCCCTGGCGGACTAGCGGGAGGGAGTACCGGGGAGCTGTTTTTT.

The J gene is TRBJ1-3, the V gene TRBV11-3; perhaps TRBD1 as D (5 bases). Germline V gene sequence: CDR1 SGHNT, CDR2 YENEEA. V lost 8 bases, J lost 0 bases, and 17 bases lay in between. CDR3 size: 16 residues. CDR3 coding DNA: TGTGCCAGCGGAGTGGAGGGGAGACTCTCTGGAAACACCATATATTTT. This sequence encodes CASGVEGRLSGNTIYF.